The source of this TCR beta chain is a study of Ad26.COV2.S vaccination and SARS-CoV-2 variants (dated by TCRdb to about 2021). General notes on the study: Donors in the vaccine arm were drawn from COV1001, a multicentre, randomized, double-blind, placebo-controlled phase I-IIa trial testing Ad26.COV2.S in healthy adults. Blinding of investigators to trial group allocation was maintained during experiments and outcome assessment. TCRbeta repertoire sequencing was used to assess the specificity and breadth of SARS-CoV-2-reactive T cell receptors after Ad26.COV2.S vaccination. A total of approximately 30 samples were included in the TCR-sequenced set, comprising about 20 Ad26.COV2.S vaccine recipients, 5 placebo recipients and 8 SARS-CoV-2 convalescent individuals. Ad26.COV2.S was administered intramuscularly at 5 x 10^10 or 1 x 10^11 viral particles, either as a single shot or as two shots given 56 days apart. Trial participants were randomized into five groups of five: low-dose or high-dose Ad26.COV2.S given once or twice, or placebo on both occasions.

TCRbeta CDR3 regions were sequenced with the immunoSEQ Assay. After extraction, genomic DNA underwent amplification by bias-controlled multiplex PCR, followed by high-throughput sequencing. The authors' pipeline ran thus. To quantify the absolute abundance of each unique TCRbeta CDR3 region, sequences were collapsed and filtered. T cell fraction was estimated by normalizing TCRbeta template counts to usable DNA, with usable DNA measured through amplification of reference genes found in all nucleated cells. Repertoire TCRs were annotated as SARS-CoV-2-specific by exact matching of V gene, CDR3 amino acid sequence and J gene to a known reactive TCR set. MIRA supplied the reference SARS-CoV-2 TCR set, which was filtered for enrichment in COVID-19-positive ImmuneCODE repertoires so that public or cross-reactive TCRs were removed. Using the MIRA antigens, annotated TCRs were further analysed by specific ORF or by position within an ORF. Depth was the summed frequency of annotated unique rearrangements, while breadth was defined as annotated unique rearrangements over total unique productive rearrangements. Two-sided Wilcoxon rank-sum tests were applied when comparing TCR breadth between groups. TCRdb took this table from immuneACCESS and kept in-frame rearrangements with V and J called. Such tables lack part of the clones; where checked against another copy, unresolved V genes explain under half of the gap, and the rest is unexplained. V, J and clone size are taken as reported in that table, and D and trimming were inferred from the DNA itself. The sample has approximately 300,000 clones on record, about 86% of them singletons. The ten largest clonotypes hold approximately 2% of the sample.

This clone was observed a single time. It lacks a known antigen. Base qualities were left out, and no much larger clone turns up one base away. The treatment or condition label here, explained by the study, means: roughly 19 received Ad26.COV2.S at low or high dose, single or two shots; several received placebo; per-sample allocation not given. Repertoires of vaccine and placebo recipients were sequenced from samples taken on day 63 after the first injection. Cohort 1b enrolled some 25 adults aged 18-55 years at a single site in Boston, USA, between 29 July and 7 August 2020. Ad26.COV2.S was a replication-incompetent adenovirus type 26 vector that expressed a prefusion-stabilized SARS-CoV-2 spike protein derived from the original Wuhan strain. Results and caveats for the whole study, not just this receptor: Ad26.COV2.S recipients had higher spike-specific TCR breadth than placebo recipients (P = 0.0014). Comparable non-spike TCR breadth was observed between vaccine and placebo recipients, consistent with only spike being contained in the vaccine. Substantial breadth of spike-specific CD8+ and CD4+ T cell responses was reported after vaccination. The study was not powered to compare responses between vaccine doses or regimens. The authors noted that the TCR breadth and depth analyses may have underestimated total T cell responses.

The receptor was derived from a person between 18 and 59 years old who received the Ad26.COV2.S COVID-19 vaccine or a placebo. The input for sequencing was peripheral blood, taken in a trial of Ad26.COV2.S vaccine versus placebo.

The CDR3 here reads CASSPTGTVAGNTIYF. The sequence in DNA is TGTGCCAGCTCACCCACCGGGACAGTGGCTGGAAACACCATATATTTT. The rearranged chain carries TRBV18 and TRBJ1-3, and 7 bases in between align with TRBD1. Trimming leaves V shorter by 3 bases and J shorter by 2 bases, with the junction holding 7 bases beyond the gene matches. Measured from the cysteine to the phenylalanine, the CDR3 is 16 residues long. Only the CDR3 region is kept as DNA, spanning 48 bases read in frame from base 1. The germline V gene supplies CDR1 KGHSH and CDR2 LQKENI.